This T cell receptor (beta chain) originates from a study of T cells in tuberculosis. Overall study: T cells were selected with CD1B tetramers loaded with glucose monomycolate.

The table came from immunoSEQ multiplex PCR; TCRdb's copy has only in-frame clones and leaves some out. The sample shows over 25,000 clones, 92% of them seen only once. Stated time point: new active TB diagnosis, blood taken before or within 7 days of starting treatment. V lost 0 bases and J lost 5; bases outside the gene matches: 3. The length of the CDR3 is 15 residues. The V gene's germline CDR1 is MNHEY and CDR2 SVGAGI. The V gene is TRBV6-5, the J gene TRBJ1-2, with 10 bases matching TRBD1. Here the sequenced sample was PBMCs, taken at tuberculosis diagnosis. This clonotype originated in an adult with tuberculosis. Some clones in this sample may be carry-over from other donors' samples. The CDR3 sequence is CASSYSTGGIYGYTF. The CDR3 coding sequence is TGTGCCAGCAGTTACTCGACAGGGGGCATATATGGCTACACCTTC.